Sequencing of this T cell receptor (beta chain) was carried out in a study of PD-L1 blockade in urothelial cancer. The CDR3 covers 13 residues. Germline CDR1 and CDR2: MNHEY and SVGAGI. Generated by immunoSEQ multiplex PCR, the TCRdb table keeps only in-frame clones and is missing some. The data hold more than 40,000 clones, with around 88% observed a single time. The sequencing used PBMCs, collected around atezolizumab (anti-PD-L1) treatment. The source is a man aged 60-69 years with urothelial cancer. The rearrangement links TRBV6-5 to TRBJ2-5; D call uncertain. The J call could be wrong; TRBJ2-7 is a better fit for the DNA end. The CDR3 region has the DNA TGTGCCAGCAGTTACCCAGGCATCGGCGAGCAGTACTTC. Translating it yields CASSYPGIGEQYF.